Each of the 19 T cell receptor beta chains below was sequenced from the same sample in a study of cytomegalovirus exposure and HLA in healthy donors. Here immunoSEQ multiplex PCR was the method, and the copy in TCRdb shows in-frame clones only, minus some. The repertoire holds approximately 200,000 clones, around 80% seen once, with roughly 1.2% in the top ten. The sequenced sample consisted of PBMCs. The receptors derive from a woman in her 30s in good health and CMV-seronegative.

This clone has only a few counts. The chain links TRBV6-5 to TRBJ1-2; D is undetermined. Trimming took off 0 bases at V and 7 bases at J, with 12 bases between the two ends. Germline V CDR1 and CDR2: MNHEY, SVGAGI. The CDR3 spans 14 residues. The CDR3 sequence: CASSYSPHGGGYTF. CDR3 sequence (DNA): TGTGCCAGCAGTTACTCGCCCCACGGCGGTGGCTACACCTTC.

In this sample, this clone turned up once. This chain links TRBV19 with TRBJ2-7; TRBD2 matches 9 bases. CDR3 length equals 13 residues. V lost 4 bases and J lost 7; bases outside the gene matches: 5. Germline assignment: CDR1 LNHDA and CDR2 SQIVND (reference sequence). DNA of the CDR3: TGTGCCAGTAGTAGAACTAGCGGGTTTGAGCAGTACTTC. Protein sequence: CASSRTSGFEQYF.

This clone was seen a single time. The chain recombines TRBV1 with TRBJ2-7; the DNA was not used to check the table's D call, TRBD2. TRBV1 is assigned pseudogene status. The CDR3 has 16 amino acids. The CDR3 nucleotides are TGCACCAGCGGACGGACTAGCGGGAGGGCCTGGAACGAGCAGTACTTC. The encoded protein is CTSGRTSGRAWNEQYF.

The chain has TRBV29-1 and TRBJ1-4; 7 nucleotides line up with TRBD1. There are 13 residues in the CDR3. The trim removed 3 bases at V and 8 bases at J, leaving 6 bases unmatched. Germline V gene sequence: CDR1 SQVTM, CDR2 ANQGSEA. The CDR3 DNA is TGCAGCGTTGAGCCGCAGGGGGGAGAAAAACTGTTTTTT. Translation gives CSVEPQGGEKLFF.

CDR3 loop: CASSLMTRFTDTQYF. CDR3 in DNA: TGTGCCAGCAGCTTGATGACTAGATTCACAGATACGCAGTATTTT. J is TRBJ2-3 and V is TRBV5-6, with D perhaps TRBD2 (6 bases). Trimming cost V 1 base and J 2 bases, with 11 bases left between them. Per germline, CDR1 SGHDT and CDR2 YYEEEE. CDR3 length: 15 amino acids.

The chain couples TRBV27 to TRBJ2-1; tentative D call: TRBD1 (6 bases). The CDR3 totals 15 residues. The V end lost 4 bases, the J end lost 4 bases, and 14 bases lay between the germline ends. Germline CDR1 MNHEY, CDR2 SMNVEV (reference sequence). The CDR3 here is CASSSPGHIYNEQFF. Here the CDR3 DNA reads TGTGCCAGCAGTTCTCCGGGACACATTTACAATGAGCAGTTCTTC.

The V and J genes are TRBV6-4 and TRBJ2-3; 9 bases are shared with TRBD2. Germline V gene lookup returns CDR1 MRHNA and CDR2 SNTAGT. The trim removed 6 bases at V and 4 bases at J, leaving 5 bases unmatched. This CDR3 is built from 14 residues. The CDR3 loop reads CASRASGASDTQYF. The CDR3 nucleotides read TGTGCCAGCAGGGCTAGCGGGGCTTCAGATACGCAGTATTTT.

CDR3 DNA sequence: TGTGCCAGCAGTTTTGGACAGATCCGGGGAAACACCATATATTTT. Protein sequence: CASSFGQIRGNTIYF. The chain carries TRBV28 and TRBJ1-3, with TRBD1 as a possible D gene (6 bases). Trimming pared 3 bases from V and 4 bases from J, leaving 13 bases between. CDR1 MDHEN and CDR2 SYDVKM come from the germline V gene. The CDR3 totals 15 residues.

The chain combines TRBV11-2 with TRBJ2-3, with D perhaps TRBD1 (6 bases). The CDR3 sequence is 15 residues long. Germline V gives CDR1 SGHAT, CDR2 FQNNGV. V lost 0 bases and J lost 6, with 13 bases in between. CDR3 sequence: CASSLDPRGGDTQYF. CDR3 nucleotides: TGTGCCAGCAGCTTAGATCCCAGGGGCGGTGATACGCAGTATTTT.

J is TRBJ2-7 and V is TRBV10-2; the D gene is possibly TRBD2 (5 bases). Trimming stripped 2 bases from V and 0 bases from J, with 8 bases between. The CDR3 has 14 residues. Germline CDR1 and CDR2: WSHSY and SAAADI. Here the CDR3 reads CASSEGGLSYEQYF. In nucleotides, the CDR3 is TGCGCCAGCAGTGAGGGTGGACTCTCCTACGAGCAGTACTTC.

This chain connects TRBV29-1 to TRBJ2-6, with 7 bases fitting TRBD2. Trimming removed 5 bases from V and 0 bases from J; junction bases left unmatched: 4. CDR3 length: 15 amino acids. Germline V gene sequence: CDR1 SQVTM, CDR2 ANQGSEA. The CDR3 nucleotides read TGCAGCGTTACTAGCGATGACTCTGGGGCCAACGTCCTGACTTTC. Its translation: CSVTSDDSGANVLTF.

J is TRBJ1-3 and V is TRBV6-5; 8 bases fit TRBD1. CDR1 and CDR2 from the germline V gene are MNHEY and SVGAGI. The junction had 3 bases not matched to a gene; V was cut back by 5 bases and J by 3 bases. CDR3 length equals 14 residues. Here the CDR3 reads CASSLTGDGNTIYF. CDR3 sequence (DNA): TGTGCCAGCAGTCTGACAGGGGATGGAAACACCATATATTTT.

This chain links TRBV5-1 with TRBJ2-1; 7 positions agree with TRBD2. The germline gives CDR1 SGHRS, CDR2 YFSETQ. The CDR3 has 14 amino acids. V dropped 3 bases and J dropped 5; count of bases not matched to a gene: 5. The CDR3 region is CASSSGRLNNEQFF. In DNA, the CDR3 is TGCGCCAGCAGCTCCGGGAGGCTAAACAATGAGCAGTTCTTC.

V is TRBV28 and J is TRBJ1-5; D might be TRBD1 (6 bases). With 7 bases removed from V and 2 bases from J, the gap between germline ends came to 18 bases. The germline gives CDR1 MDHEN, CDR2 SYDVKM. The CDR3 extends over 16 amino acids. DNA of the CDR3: TGTGCCAGCATCCCTTCCCGGGGGGCCGGCAATCAGCCCCAGCATTTT. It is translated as CASIPSRGAGNQPQHF.

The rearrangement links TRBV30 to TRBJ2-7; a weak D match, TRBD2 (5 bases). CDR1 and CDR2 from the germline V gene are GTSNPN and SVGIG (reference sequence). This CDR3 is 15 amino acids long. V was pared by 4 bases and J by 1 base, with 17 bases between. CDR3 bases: TGTGCCTGGAAAGTTTTCGGGGTCCAATCCTACGAGCAGTACTTC. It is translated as CAWKVFGVQSYEQYF.

CDR3 residues: CASSEYLQAREKLFF. DNA of the CDR3: TGTGCCAGCAGTGAATATCTCCAAGCGAGGGAAAAACTGTTTTTT. The chain links TRBV6-1 to TRBJ1-4, with D unresolved. The V gene lost 2 bases and the J gene lost 8 bases, with 15 bases spanning the gap. Germline CDR1 reads MNHNS; CDR2 reads SASEGT. There are 15 residues in the CDR3.

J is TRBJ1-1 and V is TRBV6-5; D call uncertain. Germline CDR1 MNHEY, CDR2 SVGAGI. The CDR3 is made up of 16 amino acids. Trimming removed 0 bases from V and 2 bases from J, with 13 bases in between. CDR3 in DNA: TGTGCCAGCAGTTACTCGAGTCGGAGCTTTAACACTGAAGCTTTCTTT. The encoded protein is CASSYSSRSFNTEAFF.

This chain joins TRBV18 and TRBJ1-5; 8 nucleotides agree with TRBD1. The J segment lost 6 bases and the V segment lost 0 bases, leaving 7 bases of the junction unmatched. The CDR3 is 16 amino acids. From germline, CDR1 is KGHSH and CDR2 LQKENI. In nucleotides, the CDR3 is TGTGCCAGCTCACCACCCGGGCAGGGGGCGGCTCAGCCCCAGCATTTT. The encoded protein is CASSPPGQGAAQPQHF.

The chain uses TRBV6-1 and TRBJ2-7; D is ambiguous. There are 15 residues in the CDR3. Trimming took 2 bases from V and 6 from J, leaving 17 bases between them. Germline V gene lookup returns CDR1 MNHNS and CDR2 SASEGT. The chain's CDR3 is CASSESLVRMGEQYF. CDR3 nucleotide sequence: TGTGCCAGCAGTGAAAGTTTGGTGCGGATGGGCGAGCAGTACTTC.